This record concerns one T cell receptor (beta chain) sequence. Its antigen is as yet unknown. This entry is derived from a study of cytomegalovirus exposure and HLA in healthy donors. The PCR was carried out with 60 Vbeta primers and 13 Jbeta primers. Assay used: immunoSEQ multiplex PCR; TCRdb lists only in-frame clones, some missing. The sample gives about 110,000 clones, around 63% of which show up once; roughly 3.2% is in the top ten. There are 13 residues in the CDR3. Germline CDR1 and CDR2: SGHNT and YYREEE (reference sequence). Deletions cut 1 base from V and 10 bases from J, with 12 bases between. Study-wide points: As was reported, the classifier diagnosed cytomegalovirus status with high specificity and sensitivity. V segments that were indistinguishable, TRBV6-2 and TRBV6-3 among them, were omitted from analysis. Analyses of presence and absence presupposed an approximately uniform sequencing depth across donors.

The V call is TRBV5-4, the J call TRBJ2-1, with TRBD1 as a possible D gene (6 bases). The sequence was collected from a man aged 30 to 45 in good health and CMV-seronegative. Sequenced sample: PBMCs. CDR3 DNA sequence: TGTGCCAGCAGCTTGACAGGGCGTAGGGAGCAGTTCTTC. Protein: CASSLTGRREQFF.